This TCR beta chain was identified in a study of identifying expanded T cells in peripheral blood. Study-wide results and caveats: Variance in clone template counts between roughly two-week samples significantly increased with total template count across all healthy donors.

Some clones are missing from TCRdb's copy, which holds only in-frame ones; the method was immunoSEQ multiplex PCR. The sample lists more than 75,000 clones, 75% to 90% occurring once. During the collection period, no donor immune events like infections were recorded. V dropped 0 bases and J dropped 2 bases, with 1 base sitting between them. The CDR3 is made up of 12 amino acids. Per the germline V gene, CDR1 is SGHRS and CDR2 is YFSETQ. Concerning this clone: What it binds is not known.

The sample taken for sequencing was blood. This sequence joins TRBV5-1 and TRBJ2-3, with unresolved D. The origin of this receptor is a person aged 18 to 70 in good health. As DNA, the CDR3 is TGCGCCAGCAGCTTGGCCACAGATACGCAGTATTTT. Encoded protein: CASSLATDTQYF. The entire variable domain, with the rest obtained from reference TRBV5-1 and TRBJ2-3, is as follows: KAGVTQTPRYLIKTRGQQVTLSCSPISGHRSVSWYQQTPGQGLQFLFEYFSETQRNKGNFPGRFSGRQFSNSRSEMNVSTLELGDSALYLCASSLATDTQYFGPGTRLTVL.